Presented here are 21 T cell receptor beta chains from one specimen sequenced in a study of blood T cell repertoires in COVID-19. Clones were sequenced by immunoSEQ multiplex PCR, and TCRdb holds only the in-frame ones, with some missing. In the table there are hundreds of thousands of clones, around 84% of which are singletons. Material for sequencing was peripheral blood. These receptor sequences come from a man at least 80 years old with acute or convalescent COVID-19.

The rearrangement uses TRBV2 and TRBJ2-7; 13 bases fit TRBD2. CDR3 length equals 14 residues. Looked up from germline, CDR1 is SNHLY and CDR2 is FYNNEI. The V segment lost 5 bases and the J segment 4 bases; nucleotides outside the gene matches: 2. The CDR3 DNA reads TGTGCCAGCAGTAGGACTAGCGGGAGTTACGAGCAGTACTTC. As protein: CASSRTSGSYEQYF.

The chain carries TRBV5-1 and TRBJ2-7; maybe TRBD1 (5 bases). V dropped 3 bases and J dropped 3 bases, with 10 bases sitting between them. CDR3 size: 13 residues. Per germline, CDR1 SGHRS and CDR2 YFSETQ. DNA of the CDR3: TGCGCCAGCAGCTCCAGGGTGGGCTACGAGCAGTACTTC. Translated, it gives CASSSRVGYEQYF. The full variable domain, rest sourced from reference TRBV5-1 and TRBJ2-7, is KAGVTQTPRYLIKTRGQQVTLSCSPISGHRSVSWYQQTPGQGLQFLFEYFSETQRNKGNFPGRFSGRQFSNSRSEMNVSTLELGDSALYLCASSSRVGYEQYFGPGTRLTVT.

The V call is TRBV24-1, the J call TRBJ2-3; 8 nucleotides match TRBD2. Germline CDR1 reads KGHDR; CDR2 reads SFDVKD. V shed 0 bases and J 4 bases; nucleotides not matched to a gene: 2. CDR3 size: 15 residues. CDR3: CATSDLQAGADTQYF. As DNA, the CDR3 is TGTGCCACCAGTGATTTGCAAGCGGGAGCAGATACGCAGTATTTT.

The chain links TRBV19 to TRBJ2-3; D is undetermined. The CDR3 is made up of 15 amino acids. Germline loops: CDR1 LNHDA, CDR2 SQIVND (reference sequence). V lost 5 bases, J lost 0 bases, and 12 bases lay in between. CDR3 in DNA: TGTGCCAGTAGTTCCGCCGCCGGGAGCACAGATACGCAGTATTTT. Its protein product is CASSSAAGSTDTQYF.

The genes are TRBV10-1 and TRBJ2-1; 10 positions agree with TRBD2. V lost 6 bases, J lost 10 bases, and 12 bases stayed unmatched. The CDR3 covers 15 residues. Germline CDR1 reads WNHNN; CDR2 reads SYGVQD (reference sequence). This CDR3 reads CASSPTSGMLPEQFF. As DNA, the CDR3 is TGCGCCAGCAGCCCAACTAGCGGGATGTTGCCCGAGCAGTTCTTC.

This sequence joins TRBV5-1 and TRBJ2-3; D remains ambiguous. Deletions cut 1 base from V and 6 bases from J, with 6 bases between. CDR1 SGHRS and CDR2 YFSETQ come from the germline V gene. The CDR3 is 12 residues long. CDR3 nucleotide sequence: TGCGCCAGCAGCTTGAATGAGGATACGCAGTATTTT. Translation: CASSLNEDTQYF.

The genes are TRBV7-9 and TRBJ2-7; weak D call: TRBD2 (5 bases). The ends were cut back, 5 bases at V and 5 bases at J, with 16 bases in the middle. From germline, CDR1 is SEHNR and CDR2 FQNEAQ (reference sequence). The CDR3 runs to 14 residues. CDR3 coding DNA: TGTGCCAGCAGCCCGAGTAGCGCCTGGGACGAGCAGTACTTC. This sequence encodes CASSPSSAWDEQYF. Full variable domain (missing parts from reference TRBV7-9 and TRBJ2-7): DTGVSQNPRHKITKRGQNVTFRCDPISEHNRLYWYRQTLGQGPEFLTYFQNEAQLEKSRLLSDRFSAERPKGSFSTLEIQRTEQGDSAMYLCASSPSSAWDEQYFGPGTRLTVT.

The chain recombines TRBV25-1 with TRBJ2-7, with D maybe TRBD1 (6 bases). The V end was cut by 4 bases, the J end by 7 bases, with 11 bases between. CDR3 length: 12 residues. Germline assignment: CDR1 MGHDK and CDR2 SYGVNS. DNA for the CDR3: TGTGCCAGCAGTGGGCTTACAGGGGAGCAGTACTTC. It is translated as CASSGLTGEQYF.

The chain uses TRBV6-1 and TRBJ1-2; 7 positions agree with TRBD1. Unmatched junction bases numbered 3, after V lost 2 bases and J lost 0 bases. Germline lookup yields CDR1 MNHNS and CDR2 SASEGT. This CDR3 is built from 15 residues. The CDR3 DNA sequence: TGTGCCAGCAGTGAAAGTGGGACAGCTAACTATGGCTACACCTTC. Encoded protein: CASSESGTANYGYTF.

The table lists this clone with a few counts. V and J are TRBV4-1 and TRBJ1-5; D unresolved. The germline V gene encodes CDR1 MGHRA and CDR2 YSYEKL. The length of the CDR3 is 15 residues. The V end was cut by 2 bases, the J end by 6 bases, with 14 bases between. The CDR3 sequence: CASSQTNLEGQPQHF. CDR3 bases: TGCGCCAGCAGCCAAACGAATCTGGAGGGTCAGCCCCAGCATTTT.

The rearrangement links TRBV5-1 to TRBJ2-3; maybe TRBD1 (6 bases). The CDR3 consists of 16 residues. Germline-derived CDR1 and CDR2 are SGHRS and YFSETQ. The V end lost 4 bases, the J end lost 1 base, and 16 bases lay between the germline ends. CDR3 DNA: TGCGCCAGCAGCACTGTACAGGGAAGGGGCACAGATACGCAGTATTTT. Translation: CASSTVQGRGTDTQYF.

The genes are TRBV2 and TRBJ1-1; 7 bases fit TRBD1. The CDR3 contains 16 residues. Germline-derived CDR1 and CDR2 are SNHLY and FYNNEI. V trimming: 0 bases; J trimming: 2 bases; junction bases outside the gene matches: 6. The CDR3 DNA reads TGTGCCAGCAGTGAAGCGGGGACAGCGGTAAACACTGAAGCTTTCTTT. Its translation is CASSEAGTAVNTEAFF.

This rearrangement joins TRBV11-2 to TRBJ2-5; TRBD1 matches 9 bases. V lost 8 bases to trimming and J lost 5 bases; unmatched junction nucleotides: 9. Germline lookup yields CDR1 SGHAT and CDR2 FQNNGV. The CDR3 length is 14 residues. The CDR3, as DNA: TGTGCCAGCGGAATACAGGGGGCTTGGGAGACCCAGTACTTC. This translates into CASGIQGAWETQYF.

V gene TRBV18 combines with J gene TRBJ1-3, with D possibly being TRBD1 (6 bases). Germline CDR1 and CDR2: KGHSH and LQKENI. The CDR3 is made up of 13 amino acids. Trimming removed 4 bases from V and 9 bases from J, with 13 bases in between. DNA for the CDR3: TGTGCCAGCTCACGGGACGTGACAGGCACCATATATTTT. Translation gives CASSRDVTGTIYF.

Here the CDR3 DNA reads TGTGCCAGCAGTGAAGCGGTGGGCCCTGGGGCCAACGTCCTGACTTTC. This gives the protein CASSEAVGPGANVLTF. V usage is TRBV2 and J usage is TRBJ2-6; D is ambiguous. In germline, CDR1 is SNHLY, CDR2 FYNNEI. Trimming left V 0 bases short and J 2 bases short, with 8 bases between. CDR3 length equals 16 residues.

The rearrangement joins TRBV18 to TRBJ1-1; weak D call: TRBD1 (6 bases). This CDR3 region has 14 residues. Between the trimmed V and J ends, which lost 3 bases and 6 bases, there was a span of 14 bases. The germline V gene encodes CDR1 KGHSH and CDR2 LQKENI. CDR3 DNA sequence: TGTGCCAGCTCACCCACAGGGATTGGGCCTGAAGCTTTCTTT. Its translation is CASSPTGIGPEAFF.

The chain is built from TRBV5-1 and TRBJ2-3; TRBD1 agrees at 8 bases. The CDR3 spans 14 residues. Germline loops: CDR1 SGHRS, CDR2 YFSETQ. V lost 6 bases and J lost 6; bases outside the gene matches: 9. Written as DNA, the CDR3 is TGCGCCAGCACCCAGGACAGGGCTTTTGATACGCAGTATTTT. Its protein is CASTQDRAFDTQYF.

The chain joins TRBV12-3 or TRBV12-4 to TRBJ2-4; weak D call: TRBD2 (6 bases). The CDR3 is 13 residues long. Between the trimmed V and J ends, which lost 6 bases and 11 bases, there was a span of 17 bases. The CDR3 DNA reads TGTGCCAGCAGCGTAAGACCGGGCGGGGTTCAGTACTTC. Translating gives CASSVRPGGVQYF.

The chain is built from TRBV4-2 and TRBJ2-3; TRBD2 agrees at 11 bases. Per germline, CDR1 LGHNA and CDR2 YNFKEQ. This CDR3 has 16 amino acids. V dropped 4 bases and J dropped 2; count of bases not matched to a gene: 5. The CDR3 DNA sequence: TGTGCCAGCAGCCGCAGACTAGCGGGACTCACAGATACGCAGTATTTT. It is translated as CASSRRLAGLTDTQYF.

The chain employs TRBV29-1 and TRBJ2-5, with D perhaps TRBD1 (6 bases). Per germline, CDR1 SQVTM and CDR2 ANQGSEA. The CDR3 covers 13 residues. V was pared by 4 bases and J by 5 bases, with 14 bases between. CDR3 coding DNA: TGCAGCGTTGTAGTGGGACATCCGGAGACCCAGTACTTC. This gives the protein CSVVVGHPETQYF.

The V call is TRBV29-1, the J call TRBJ2-5, with 7 bases fitting TRBD2. The CDR3 extends over 16 amino acids. V trimming: 0 bases; J trimming: 4 bases; junction bases outside the gene matches: 11. Per the germline V gene, CDR1 is SQVTM and CDR2 is ANQGSEA. The CDR3 region is CSVEDPQIRGGETQYF. Here the CDR3 DNA reads TGCAGCGTTGAAGACCCACAAATACGCGGGGGAGAGACCCAGTACTTC.